This T cell receptor (beta chain) was captured in a study of radiation and T cells in renal cell carcinoma. General study results and limits: Irradiated tumors held more dominant CDR3 motifs than control tumors. Top 100 clonotypes averaged approximately 50% in irradiated versus approximately 45% in nephrectomy-only tumors.

Described treatment: treatment-naive control, cytoreductive nephrectomy. Deletions cut 5 bases from V and 5 bases from J, with 15 bases between. The length of the CDR3 is 14 residues. Germline V gene lookup returns CDR1 SEHNR and CDR2 FQNEAQ (reference sequence). Using immunoSEQ multiplex PCR, the repertoire was profiled, and TCRdb retains in-frame clones only, with some absent. The repertoire holds roughly 12,000 clones, with about 71% as singletons. This clone was found a few times. The antigen remains unidentified. J is TRBJ1-2 and V is TRBV7-9; weak D call: TRBD1 (5 bases). Material: tumor tissue, obtained from a patient whose treatment was nephrectomy without radiotherapy. The sequence derives from a woman of 80 years or more with renal cell carcinoma. DNA of the CDR3: TGTGCCAGCAGCACCCCACAGGCCTTATATGGCTACACCTTC. Translation gives CASSTPQALYGYTF.